This T cell receptor (beta chain) was recorded in a study of cytotoxic CD8 clonotypes in ibrutinib-treated CLL. Overall study: Samples had a mean of around 230,000 productive templates and tens of thousands of productive rearrangements. Study outcomes and limitations: Baseline levels were approached again at progression, after clonality had risen at ibrutinib response. Public clonotypes proved infrequent, and on treatment they shrank or remained steady. Patients showed higher baseline clonality than age-matched healthy donors, and it tracked circulating CD8+ T-cell counts.

Here immunoSEQ multiplex PCR was the method, and the copy in TCRdb shows in-frame clones only, minus some. The table lists 300,000 or so clones, over 60% of them singletons. Germline CDR1 and CDR2: MNHNY and SVGAGI (reference sequence). The CDR3 length is 13 residues. V lost 5 bases and J lost 8, with 15 bases in between. This clone was counted once. Its antigen is as yet unknown. This TCR was recovered from a human donor with chronic lymphocytic leukemia. This sample comprised PBMCs, obtained after 36 months of ibrutinib treatment. The chain is built from TRBV6-6 and TRBJ1-2, with no clear D. CDR3 DNA: TGTGCCAGCAGTCCCACCCCGAAGGACGGCTACACCTTC. Amino acids: CASSPTPKDGYTF.